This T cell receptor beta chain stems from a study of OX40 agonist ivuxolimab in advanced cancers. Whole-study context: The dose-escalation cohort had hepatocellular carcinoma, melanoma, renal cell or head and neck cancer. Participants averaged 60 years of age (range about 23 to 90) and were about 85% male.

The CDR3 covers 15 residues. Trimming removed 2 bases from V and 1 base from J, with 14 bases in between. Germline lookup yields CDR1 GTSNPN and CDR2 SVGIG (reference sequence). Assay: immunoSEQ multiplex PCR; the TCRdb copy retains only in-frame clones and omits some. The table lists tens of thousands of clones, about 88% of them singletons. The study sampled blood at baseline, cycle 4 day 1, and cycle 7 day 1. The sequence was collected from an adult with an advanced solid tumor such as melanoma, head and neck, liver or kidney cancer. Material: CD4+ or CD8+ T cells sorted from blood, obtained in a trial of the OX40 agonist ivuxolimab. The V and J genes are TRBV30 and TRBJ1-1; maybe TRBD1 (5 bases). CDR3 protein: CAWSSPDIENTEAFF. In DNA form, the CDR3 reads TGTGCCTGGAGTTCCCCGGACATAGAGAACACTGAAGCTTTCTTT.